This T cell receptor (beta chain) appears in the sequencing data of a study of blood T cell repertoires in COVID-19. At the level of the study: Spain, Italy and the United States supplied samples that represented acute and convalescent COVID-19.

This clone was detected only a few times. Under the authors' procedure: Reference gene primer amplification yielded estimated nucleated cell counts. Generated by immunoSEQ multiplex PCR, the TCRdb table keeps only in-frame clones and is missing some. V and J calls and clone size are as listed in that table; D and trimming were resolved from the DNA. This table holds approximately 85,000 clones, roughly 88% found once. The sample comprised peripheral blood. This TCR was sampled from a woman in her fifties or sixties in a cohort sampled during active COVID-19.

The CDR3 spells CASSPPNTEAFF. The CDR3 DNA reads TGTGCCAGCAGTCCCCCAAACACTGAAGCTTTCTTT. The chain links TRBV28 to TRBJ1-1, with D unclear. CDR3 length: 12 residues. The V gene lost 5 bases and the J gene lost 2 bases, with 6 bases spanning the gap. CDR1 is MDHEN, CDR2 SYDVKM, per germline.